A selection of T cell receptor beta chains follows, all from one sample in a study of blood T cell repertoires in COVID-19. TCRdb keeps only in-frame clones here, not all; method: immunoSEQ multiplex PCR. The table records fewer than 200,000 clones, approximately 86% of them present only once. Material for sequencing was peripheral blood. These TCRs come from an elderly woman with COVID-19, enrolled during active disease. Each CDR3 is given with its conserved first and last residue. The D gene is left open where the match is weak. The size field is filled for only some rows; it gives once, few, many or a size class.

V gene	clone size	J gene	D gene	CDR3 DNA	CDR3 protein
TRBV20-1	NA	TRBJ2-1	TRBD2	TGCAGTGCTAGTCTTCAGGGGACTAGCGGGAAGAATGAGCAGTTCTTC	CSASLQGTSGKNEQFF
TRBV2	NA	TRBJ2-1	NA	TGTGCCAGCAGTCCAACTAGGTCCTCCTCCTACAATGAGCAGTTCTTC	CASSPTRSSSYNEQFF
TRBV28	NA	TRBJ1-5	TRBD1	TGTGCCAGCAGTCAGACAGGGGGCAATCAGCCCCAGCATTTT	CASSQTGGNQPQHF
TRBV19	NA	TRBJ1-1	NA	TGTGCCAGTAGTCACCTAGTACGGAACACTGAAGCTTTCTTT	CASSHLVRNTEAFF
TRBV5-6	NA	TRBJ2-7	TRBD1	TGTGCCAGCAGCTCTGCAGGGGGCTACGAGCAGTACTTC	CASSSAGGYEQYF
TRBV3-1/TRBV3-2	NA	TRBJ2-1	TRBD2	TGTGCCAGCAGCCACGCGGGGGGAGTCGTCAATGAGCAGTTCTTC	CASSHAGGVVNEQFF
TRBV7-6	NA	TRBJ2-3	NA	TGTGCCAGCAGCTTAGGCCCCGGGATTAACCCCACAGATACGCAGTATTTT	CASSLGPGINPTDTQYF
TRBV18	NA	TRBJ2-1	TRBD2	TGTGCCAGCTCATGGGGACTAGCGGGGTACTCCTACAATGAGCAGTTCTTC	CASSWGLAGYSYNEQFF
TRBV3-1/TRBV3-2	NA	TRBJ1-3	NA	TGTGCCAGCACCCAGGGTCATCGGAGCTCTGGAAACACCATATATTTT	CASTQGHRSSGNTIYF
TRBV5-5	NA	TRBJ2-1	NA	TGTGCCAGCAGCTCACAGGGAGGGACCTACAATGAGCAGTTCTTC	CASSSQGGTYNEQFF
TRBV19	NA	TRBJ2-7	NA	TGTGCCAGTAGTACCTCACGAGGCTACGAGCAGTACTTC	CASSTSRGYEQYF
TRBV6-2/TRBV6-3	NA	TRBJ2-3	TRBD1	TGTGCCAGCAGTTGGACAGGGGGCAATTGGGATACGCAGTATTTT	CASSWTGGNWDTQYF
TRBV7-6	once	TRBJ1-4	TRBD1	TGTGCCAGCAGCCGAAACACAGGGGATAATGAAAAACTGTTTTTT	CASSRNTGDNEKLFF
TRBV15	NA	TRBJ2-7	TRBD2	TGTGCCACCAGCATGGGAGCGGGAAGGCACGCTTACGAGCAGTACTTC	CATSMGAGRHAYEQYF
TRBV14	NA	TRBJ2-1	NA	TGTGCCAGCAGCCAAGTAACGGGTGAGCAGTTCTTC	CASSQVTGEQFF
TRBV28	NA	TRBJ1-2	NA	TGTGCCAGTCGAGGAGGGATCTATGGCTACACCTTC	CASRGGIYGYTF
TRBV9	NA	TRBJ2-1	TRBD1	TGTGCCAGCAGCGCCAATACAGGGGGATCCTACAATGAGCAGTTCTTC	CASSANTGGSYNEQFF
TRBV19	once	TRBJ2-7	TRBD1	TGTGCCAGTATAGGGACAGGGGACTCCTACGAGCAGTACTTC	CASIGTGDSYEQYF
TRBV9	NA	TRBJ2-3	NA	TGTGCCAGCAGCGTAGCGGGAGTGGGAGATACGCAGTATTTT	CASSVAGVGDTQYF
TRBV6-2/TRBV6-3	NA	TRBJ2-2	NA	TGTGCCAGCAGTACGATTTCCGGGACTTCTAACACCGGGGAGCTGTTTTTT	CASSTISGTSNTGELFF
TRBV20-1	NA	TRBJ2-7	NA	TGCAGTGGTGGACAGAGCGAGCAGTACTTC	CSGGQSEQYF
TRBV14	NA	TRBJ2-7	TRBD1	TGTGCCAGCAGCCCGGCGGCAGGGGGCTACGAGCAGTACTTC	CASSPAAGGYEQYF
TRBV18	NA	TRBJ1-5	TRBD1	TGTGCCAGCTCGCCAGACAGGGGGTGGGGTCAGCCCCAGCATTTT	CASSPDRGWGQPQHF
TRBV6-2/TRBV6-3	NA	TRBJ2-7	NA	TGTGCCAGCAGTTACTCATCTTACTACGAGCAGTACTTC	CASSYSSYYEQYF
TRBV7-9	NA	TRBJ1-1	TRBD1	TGTGCCAGCAAACAGGGGGGGCTGAACACTGAAGCTTTCTTT	CASKQGGLNTEAFF
TRBV5-1	NA	TRBJ1-6	NA	TGCGCCAGCAGCTTGCGGACAGATAATTCACCCCTCCACTTT	CASSLRTDNSPLHF
TRBV24-1	NA	TRBJ1-4	TRBD1	TGTGCCACCAGTGACCCCGGGACAGGGAACGAAAAACTGTTTTTT	CATSDPGTGNEKLFF
TRBV11-2	NA	TRBJ1-5	NA	TGTGCCAGCAGTCAGGGGCCAATTCAGCCCCAGCATTTT	CASSQGPIQPQHF
TRBV4-3	NA	TRBJ1-1	TRBD1	TGCGCCAGCAGCCCAACAGGGGGGATGGAAGCTTTCTTT	CASSPTGGMEAFF